This T cell receptor (beta chain) was obtained from a study of cytomegalovirus exposure and HLA in healthy donors. Across the study: Earlier, some 170 million T cells were analyzed, and 95 million to 140 million unique TCR beta sequences were found among them. Study results and limitations: Most TCR sequences were rare, but some public TCRs occurred in many donors.

PCR employed 60 Vbeta and 13 Jbeta primers. Assay used: immunoSEQ multiplex PCR; TCRdb lists only in-frame clones, some missing. Here the sample spans over 150,000 clones, around 79% being singletons. With regard to this clone: No antigen is known for it.

Germline V gene sequence: CDR1 MNHEY, CDR2 SVGAGI. The CDR3 spans 16 residues. V was pared by 0 bases and J by 5 bases, with 13 bases between. This TCR was sampled from a man between 18 and 35 years old in good health and CMV-seronegative. The rearrangement joins TRBV6-5 to TRBJ2-2, with unresolved D. The sequencing input was PBMCs. This chain's CDR3 is CASSYSTLIETGELFF. The CDR3 region has the DNA TGTGCCAGCAGTTACTCGACTTTAATTGAGACCGGGGAGCTGTTTTTT.